One and the same sample provided the 3 T cell receptor beta chains below, sequenced in a study of T-cell reconstitution after alpha-beta-depleted transplantation in children. Preparation of the TCRbeta library involved a method that used unique molecular identifiers. TCRdb recomputed calls from the PCR reads with MiXCR, one row per CDR3 protein. The data contain approximately 630,000 distinct CDR3 sequences, less than 15% of them singletons. The sample in question was PBMCs, obtained before TCRalphabeta/CD19-depleted stem cell transplant. The receptors originated from a girl aged 2-10 years with congenital amegakaryocytic thrombocytopenia, due to receive a stem cell transplant.

This chain connects TRBV24-1 to TRBJ1-4; 11 nucleotides align to TRBD1. This CDR3 is 16 amino acids long. With 3 bases clipped from V and 2 bases from J, the junction kept 1 base outside the gene matches. The germline V gene has CDR1 KGHDR and CDR2 SFDVKD. The CDR3 loop reads CATSDGQGATNEKLFF. CDR3 nucleotides: TGTGCCACCAGTGATGGACAGGGGGCGACTAATGAAAAACTGTTTTTT.

A few counts support this clonotype. V gene TRBV7-9 combines with J gene TRBJ2-7, with D possibly called TRBD1 or TRBD2 (6 bases each). V was shortened by 1 base and J by 6 bases, with 13 bases between the two germline ends. Germline CDR1 reads SEHNR; CDR2 reads FQNEAQ (reference sequence). This CDR3 has 14 amino acids. The CDR3 reads CASSLEGGPFEQYF. The CDR3 nucleotides read TGTGCCAGCAGCTTAGAGGGGGGACCTTTCGAGCAGTACTTC.

This clonotype was detected ten times or more. The V call is TRBV20-1, the J call TRBJ2-1; D perhaps matches TRBD2 (6 bases). Germline-derived CDR1 and CDR2 are DFQATT and SNEGSKA (reference sequence). This CDR3 has 15 amino acids. The V gene lost 0 bases and the J gene lost 1 base, with 10 bases spanning the gap. CDR3 amino acids: CSAREGRSSYNEQFF. For the CDR3, the DNA is TGCAGTGCTAGAGAAGGGAGGAGTTCCTACAATGAGCAGTTCTTC.